Included here is one T cell receptor beta chain sequence, with context. The antigen this receptor binds is unknown. Base qualities were left out, and no much larger clone turns up one base away. The data derive from a study of response to subunit inactivated influenza vaccine listed by TCRdb under 2018. Regarding the research as a whole: The study used deep quantitative T cell receptor repertoire profiling to track responses to a trivalent subunit inactivated influenza vaccine.

Trimming removed 0 bases from V and 9 bases from J, leaving 9 bases between the germline ends. CDR3 length: 12 amino acids, cysteine to phenylalanine. The only DNA kept is the CDR3, 36 bases in frame from the first base. CDR1 LGHNA and CDR2 YSLEER were looked up in the germline V gene. Library preparation used RT-PCR. Sequencing took place on an Illumina HiSeq 2500. In-frame beta chains were kept once TCRdb had trimmed the public reads at Q25 with fastp and called clones with MiXCR. Identical CDR3 proteins give one entry, which carries the most common genes and DNA. The sample has roughly 160,000 distinct CDR3 sequences on record, around 10% of them singletons. In total, the top ten clones hold around 35% of the sample. Results and caveats for the whole study, not just this receptor: It was suggested by the authors that each seasonal influenza vaccination may recruit only a limited number of new T cells.

This chain is built from TRBV4-3 and TRBJ2-7; the D gene lacks a confident call. The specimen comprised CD8+ T cells sorted from PBMCs, sampled around 25 months after vaccination. This clonotype originated in a man between 50 and 69 years old who received an inactivated influenza vaccine. Donor details come from another sample of the same person, matched by shared clones. The CDR3 amino acid sequence is: CASSQDRTRQYF. The nucleotide sequence reads as follows: TGCGCCAGCAGCCAAGATCGAACTCGGCAGTACTTC.